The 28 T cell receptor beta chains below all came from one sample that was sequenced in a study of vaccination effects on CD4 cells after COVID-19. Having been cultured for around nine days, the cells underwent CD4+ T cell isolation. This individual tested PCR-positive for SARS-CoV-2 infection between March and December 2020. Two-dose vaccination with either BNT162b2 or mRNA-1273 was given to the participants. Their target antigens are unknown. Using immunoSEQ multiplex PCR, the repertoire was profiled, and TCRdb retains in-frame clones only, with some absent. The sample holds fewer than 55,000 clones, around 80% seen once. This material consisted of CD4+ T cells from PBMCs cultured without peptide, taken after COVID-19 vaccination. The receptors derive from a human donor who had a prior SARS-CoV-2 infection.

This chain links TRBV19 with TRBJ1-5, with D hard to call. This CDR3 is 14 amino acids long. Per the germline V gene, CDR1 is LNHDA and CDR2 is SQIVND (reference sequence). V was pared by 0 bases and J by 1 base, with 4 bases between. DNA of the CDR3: TGTGCCAGTAGTATAGAAAGCAGCAATCAGCCCCAGCATTTT. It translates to CASSIESSNQPQHF.

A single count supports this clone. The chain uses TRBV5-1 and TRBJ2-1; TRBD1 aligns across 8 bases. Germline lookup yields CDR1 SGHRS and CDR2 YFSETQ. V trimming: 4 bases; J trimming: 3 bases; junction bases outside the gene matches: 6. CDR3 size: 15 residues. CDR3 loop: CASSRDRGYYNEQFF. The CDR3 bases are TGCGCCAGCAGCCGAGACAGGGGCTACTACAATGAGCAGTTCTTC.

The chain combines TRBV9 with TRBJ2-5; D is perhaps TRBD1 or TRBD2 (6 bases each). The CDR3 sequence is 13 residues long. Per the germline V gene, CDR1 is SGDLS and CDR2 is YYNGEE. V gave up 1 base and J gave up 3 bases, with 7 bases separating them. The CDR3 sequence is CASSVRGEETQYF. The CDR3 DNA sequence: TGTGCCAGCAGCGTAAGGGGGGAAGAGACCCAGTACTTC.

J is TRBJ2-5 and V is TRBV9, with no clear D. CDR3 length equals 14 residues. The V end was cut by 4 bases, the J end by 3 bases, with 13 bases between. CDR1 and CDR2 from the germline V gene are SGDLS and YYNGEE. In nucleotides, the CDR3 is TGTGCCAGCAGCCCCTTTCGAGCCGAAGAGACCCAGTACTTC. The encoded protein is CASSPFRAEETQYF. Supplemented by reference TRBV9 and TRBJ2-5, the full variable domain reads DSGVTQTPKHLITATGQRVTLRCSPRSGDLSVYWYQQSLDQGLQFLIQYYNGEERAKGNILERFSAQQFPDLHSELNLSSLELGDSALYFCASSPFRAEETQYFGPGTRLLVL.

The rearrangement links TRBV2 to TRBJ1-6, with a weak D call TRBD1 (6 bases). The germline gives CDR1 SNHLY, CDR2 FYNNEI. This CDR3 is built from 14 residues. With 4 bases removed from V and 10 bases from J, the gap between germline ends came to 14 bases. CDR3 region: CASSVGGAGSPLHF. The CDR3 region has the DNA TGTGCCAGCAGTGTGGGGGGCGCAGGCTCACCCCTCCACTTT.

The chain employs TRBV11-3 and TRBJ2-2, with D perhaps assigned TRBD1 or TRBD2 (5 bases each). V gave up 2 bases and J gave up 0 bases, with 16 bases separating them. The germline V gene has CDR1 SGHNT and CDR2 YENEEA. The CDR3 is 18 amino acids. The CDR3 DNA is TGTGCCAGCAGCTTAAAGGGATGGGGACGGACGAACACCGGGGAGCTGTTTTTT. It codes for CASSLKGWGRTNTGELFF.

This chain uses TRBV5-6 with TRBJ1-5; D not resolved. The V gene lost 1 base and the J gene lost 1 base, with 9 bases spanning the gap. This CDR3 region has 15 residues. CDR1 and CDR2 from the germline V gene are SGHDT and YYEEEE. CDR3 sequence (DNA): TGTGCCAGCAGCTTGTTTAGTCGGAGCAATCAGCCCCAGCATTTT. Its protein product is CASSLFSRSNQPQHF.

CDR3 in DNA: TGTGCCAGCAGCCCTCAGTGGGGCCTCTCCTACGAGCAGTACTTC. Its protein product is CASSPQWGLSYEQYF. This rearrangement joins TRBV5-5 to TRBJ2-7; tentatively, D is TRBD1 (5 bases). Germline CDR1 and CDR2: SGHKS and YYEKEE (reference sequence). The V end lost 4 bases, the J end lost 0 bases, and 14 bases lay between the germline ends. This CDR3 spans 15 amino acids.

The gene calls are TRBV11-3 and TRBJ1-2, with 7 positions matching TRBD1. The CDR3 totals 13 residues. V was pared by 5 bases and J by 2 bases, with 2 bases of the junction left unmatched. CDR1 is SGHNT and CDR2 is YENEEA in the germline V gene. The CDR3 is CASSQTGNYGYTF. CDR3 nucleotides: TGTGCCAGCAGCCAGACAGGGAACTATGGCTACACCTTC.

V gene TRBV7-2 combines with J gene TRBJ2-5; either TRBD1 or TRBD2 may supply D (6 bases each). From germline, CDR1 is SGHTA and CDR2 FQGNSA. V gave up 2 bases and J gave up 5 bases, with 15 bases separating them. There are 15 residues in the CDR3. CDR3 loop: CASSLMGGEGETQYF. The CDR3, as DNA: TGTGCCAGCAGCTTAATGGGGGGCGAGGGGGAGACCCAGTACTTC.

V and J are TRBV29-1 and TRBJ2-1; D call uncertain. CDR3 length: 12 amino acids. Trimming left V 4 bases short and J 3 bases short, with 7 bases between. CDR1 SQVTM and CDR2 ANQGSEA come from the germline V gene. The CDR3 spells CSVGDYYNEQFF. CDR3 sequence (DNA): TGCAGCGTTGGGGATTACTACAATGAGCAGTTCTTC.

The CDR3 DNA is TGTGCCAGCAGCCCCGAAATGAACACTGAAGCTTTCTTT. It specifies CASSPEMNTEAFF. The gene calls are TRBV2 and TRBJ1-1; D not certain. In germline, CDR1 is SNHLY, CDR2 FYNNEI. Trimming removed 6 bases from V and 0 bases from J, with 8 bases in between. The CDR3 loop spans 13 amino acids.

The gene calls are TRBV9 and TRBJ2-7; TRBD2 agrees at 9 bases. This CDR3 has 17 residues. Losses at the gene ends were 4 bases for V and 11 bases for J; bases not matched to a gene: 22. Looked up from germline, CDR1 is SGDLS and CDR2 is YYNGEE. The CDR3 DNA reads TGTGCCAGCAGCACTAGACCCATGATGGCGGGAGGGCGAGGTGAGTACTTC. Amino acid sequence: CASSTRPMMAGGRGEYF.

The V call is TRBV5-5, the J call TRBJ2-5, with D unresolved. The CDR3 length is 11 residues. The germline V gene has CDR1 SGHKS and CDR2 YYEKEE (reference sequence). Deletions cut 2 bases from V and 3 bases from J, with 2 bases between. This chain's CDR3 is CASSFKETQYF. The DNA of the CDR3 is TGTGCCAGCAGCTTTAAAGAGACCCAGTACTTC.

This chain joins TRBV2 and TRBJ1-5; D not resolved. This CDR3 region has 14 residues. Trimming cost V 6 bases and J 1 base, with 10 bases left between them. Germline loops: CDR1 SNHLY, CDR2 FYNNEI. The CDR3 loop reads CASRAGLSNQPQHF. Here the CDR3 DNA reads TGTGCCAGCAGGGCTGGACTGAGCAATCAGCCCCAGCATTTT.

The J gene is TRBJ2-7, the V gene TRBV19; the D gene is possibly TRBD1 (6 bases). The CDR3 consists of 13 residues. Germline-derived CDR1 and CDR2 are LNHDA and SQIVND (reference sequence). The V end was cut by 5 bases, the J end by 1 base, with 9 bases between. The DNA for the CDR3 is TGTGCCAGTAGTCGGACAGCTTCCTACGAGCAGTACTTC. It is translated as CASSRTASYEQYF.

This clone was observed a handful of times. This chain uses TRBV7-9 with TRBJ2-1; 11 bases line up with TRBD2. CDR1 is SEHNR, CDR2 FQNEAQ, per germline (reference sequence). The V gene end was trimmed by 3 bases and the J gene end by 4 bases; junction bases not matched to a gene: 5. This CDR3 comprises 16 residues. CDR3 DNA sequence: TGTGCCAGCAGCTTGGCACTAGCGGGAGAATACAATGAGCAGTTCTTC. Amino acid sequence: CASSLALAGEYNEQFF.

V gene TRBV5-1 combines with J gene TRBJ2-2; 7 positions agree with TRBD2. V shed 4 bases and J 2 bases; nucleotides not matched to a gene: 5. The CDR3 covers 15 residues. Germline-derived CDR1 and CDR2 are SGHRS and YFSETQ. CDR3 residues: CASSLGGDNTGELFF. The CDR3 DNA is TGCGCCAGCAGCCTGGGAGGGGACAACACCGGGGAGCTGTTTTTT.

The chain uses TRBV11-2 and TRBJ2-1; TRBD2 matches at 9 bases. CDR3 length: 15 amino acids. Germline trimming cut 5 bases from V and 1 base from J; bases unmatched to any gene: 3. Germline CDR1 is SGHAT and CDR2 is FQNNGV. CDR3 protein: CASSPGLASYNEQFF. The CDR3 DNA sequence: TGTGCCAGCAGCCCCGGACTAGCGTCCTACAATGAGCAGTTCTTC.

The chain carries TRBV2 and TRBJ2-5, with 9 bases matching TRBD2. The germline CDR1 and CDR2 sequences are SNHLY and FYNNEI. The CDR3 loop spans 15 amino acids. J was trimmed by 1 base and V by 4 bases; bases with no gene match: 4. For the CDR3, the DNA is TGTGCCAGCAGTGGATTAGCGGGAGTCCAAGAGACCCAGTACTTC. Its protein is CASSGLAGVQETQYF.

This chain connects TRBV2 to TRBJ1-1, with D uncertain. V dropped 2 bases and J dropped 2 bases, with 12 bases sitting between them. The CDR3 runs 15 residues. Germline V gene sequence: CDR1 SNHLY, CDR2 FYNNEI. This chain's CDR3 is CASSELTDLNTEAFF. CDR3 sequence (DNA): TGTGCCAGCAGTGAACTAACAGACCTAAACACTGAAGCTTTCTTT.

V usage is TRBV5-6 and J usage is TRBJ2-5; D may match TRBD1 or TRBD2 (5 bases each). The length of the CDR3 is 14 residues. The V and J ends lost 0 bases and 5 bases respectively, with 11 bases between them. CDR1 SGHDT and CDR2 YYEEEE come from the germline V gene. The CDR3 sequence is CASSLEEGYETQYF. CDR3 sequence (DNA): TGTGCCAGCAGCTTGGAAGAGGGGTACGAGACCCAGTACTTC.

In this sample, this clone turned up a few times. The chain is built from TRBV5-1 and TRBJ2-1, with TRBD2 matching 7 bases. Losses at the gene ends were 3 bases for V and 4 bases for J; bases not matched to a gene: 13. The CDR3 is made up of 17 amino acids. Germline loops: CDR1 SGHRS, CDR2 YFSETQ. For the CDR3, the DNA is TGCGCCAGCAGCTCGGGCGGGGCGGGAGTCGGGTACAATGAGCAGTTCTTC. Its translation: CASSSGGAGVGYNEQFF.

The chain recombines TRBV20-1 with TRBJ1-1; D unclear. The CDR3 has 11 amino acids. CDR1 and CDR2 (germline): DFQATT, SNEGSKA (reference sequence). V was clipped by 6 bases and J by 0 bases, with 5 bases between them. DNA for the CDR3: TGCAGTGCCTCCATGAACACTGAAGCTTTCTTT. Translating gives CSASMNTEAFF.

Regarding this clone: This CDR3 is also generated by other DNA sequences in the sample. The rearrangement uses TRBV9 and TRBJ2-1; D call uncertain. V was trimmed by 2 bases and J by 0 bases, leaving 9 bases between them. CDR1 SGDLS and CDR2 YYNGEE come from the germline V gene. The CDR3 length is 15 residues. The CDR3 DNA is TGTGCCAGCAGCGTGGATGGAAACTCCTACAATGAGCAGTTCTTC. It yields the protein CASSVDGNSYNEQFF.

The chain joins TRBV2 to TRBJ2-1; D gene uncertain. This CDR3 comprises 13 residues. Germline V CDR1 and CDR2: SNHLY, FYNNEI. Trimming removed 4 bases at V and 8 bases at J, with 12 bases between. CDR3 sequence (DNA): TGTGCCAGCAGTGCCTTTCTAGGCGATGAGCAGTTCTTC. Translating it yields CASSAFLGDEQFF. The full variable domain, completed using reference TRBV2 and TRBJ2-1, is EPEVTQTPSHQVTQMGQEVILRCVPISNHLYFYWYRQILGQKVEFLVSFYNNEISEKSEIFDDQFSVERPDGSNFTLKIRSTKLEDSAMYFCASSAFLGDEQFFGPGTRLTVL.

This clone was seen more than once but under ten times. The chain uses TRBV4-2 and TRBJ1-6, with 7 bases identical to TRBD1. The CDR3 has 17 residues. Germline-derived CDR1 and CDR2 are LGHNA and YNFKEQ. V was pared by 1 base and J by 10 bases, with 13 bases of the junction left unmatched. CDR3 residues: CASSQVPLAGGSSPLHF. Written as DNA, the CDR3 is TGTGCCAGCAGCCAAGTCCCTCTGGCAGGGGGTTCGTCACCCCTCCACTTT.

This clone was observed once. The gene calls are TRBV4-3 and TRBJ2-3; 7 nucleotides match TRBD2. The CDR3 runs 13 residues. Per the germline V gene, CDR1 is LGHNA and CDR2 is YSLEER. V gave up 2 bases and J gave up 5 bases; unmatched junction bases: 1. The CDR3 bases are TGCGCCAGCAGCCAACGGGAGGTAGATACGCAGTATTTT. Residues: CASSQREVDTQYF.